This T cell receptor (beta chain) was recorded in a study of T cell changes during pregnancy in multiple sclerosis. Germline V CDR1 and CDR2: MDHEN, SYDVKM. Trimming cost V 8 bases and J 6 bases, with 11 bases left between them. The CDR3 covers 12 residues. Sequencing was performed with immunoSEQ multiplex PCR; in TCRdb, only in-frame clones are kept and a portion is missing. The sample consists of 70,000 to 80,000 clones, over 80% of them appearing once. The V call is TRBV28, the J call TRBJ1-5; possibly TRBD1 for D (5 bases). The sequences come from CD4+ T cells from peripheral blood mononuclear cells, collected before pregnancy. This TCR derives from a female donor with multiple sclerosis, enrolled in a pregnancy study. The chain's CDR3 is CASLAGGQPQHF. CDR3 DNA: TGTGCCAGCCTAGCGGGGGGTCAGCCCCAGCATTTT.